The table lists the clone carrying this TCR beta chain with many counts. Antigen: not known. TCRdb processed the multiplex PCR reads anew with MiXCR; each CDR3 protein has one entry. The table records 200,000 or so distinct CDR3 sequences, approximately 33% of them present only once. The data originate from a study of breast tumors, draining lymph nodes, adjacent tissues. Broader study findings: Luminal-like breast cancer showed significantly higher tumor–nontumor repertoire similarity than basal-like. Tumor repertoires ranked between lymph nodes and nontumor tissue in diversity, with V and J gene preferences. The data were judged consistent with most tumor T cells coming from lymph node and expanding in tumor. Tumor T cell lymph node origin was a supported hypothesis, not proven.

Breast cancer patients provided tissue from their axillary draining lymph nodes. This sequence was found in a female donor with breast cancer. Some clones in this sample may be carry-over from other donors' samples. Sequencing was performed on axillary lymph node tissue.

Here the CDR3 reads CASSQDQGRDEKLFF. In DNA form, the CDR3 reads TGTGCCAGCAGCCAAGATCAGGGGAGGGATGAAAAACTGTTTTTT. V usage is TRBV3-2 and J usage is TRBJ1-4. TRBV3-2 is reported as a pseudogene. The CDR3 sequence is 15 residues long.